This T cell receptor (beta chain) originates from a study of blood T cell repertoires in COVID-19. Sequenced by immunoSEQ multiplex PCR; TCRdb stores in-frame clones only, minus some. The table shows about 260,000 clones, with more than 70% occurring only once. CDR1 KGHSH and CDR2 LQKENI come from the germline V gene. V dropped 6 bases and J dropped 0 bases, with 7 bases sitting between them. The CDR3 covers 13 residues. The sequence derives from a woman aged 45-65 years with acute or convalescent COVID-19. The specimen sequenced was peripheral blood. The J gene is TRBJ2-3, the V gene TRBV18; D ambiguous. The CDR3 coding sequence is TGTGCCAGCTCCCGTACTAGCACAGATACGCAGTATTTT. It encodes CASSRTSTDTQYF. The full variable domain, in which reference TRBV18 and TRBJ2-3 provide the parts outside the CDR3, is NAGVMQNPRHLVRRRGQEARLRCSPMKGHSHVYWYRQLPEEGLKFMVYLQKENIIDESGMPKERFSAEFPKEGPSILRIQQVVRGDSAAYFCASSRTSTDTQYFGPGTRLTVL.